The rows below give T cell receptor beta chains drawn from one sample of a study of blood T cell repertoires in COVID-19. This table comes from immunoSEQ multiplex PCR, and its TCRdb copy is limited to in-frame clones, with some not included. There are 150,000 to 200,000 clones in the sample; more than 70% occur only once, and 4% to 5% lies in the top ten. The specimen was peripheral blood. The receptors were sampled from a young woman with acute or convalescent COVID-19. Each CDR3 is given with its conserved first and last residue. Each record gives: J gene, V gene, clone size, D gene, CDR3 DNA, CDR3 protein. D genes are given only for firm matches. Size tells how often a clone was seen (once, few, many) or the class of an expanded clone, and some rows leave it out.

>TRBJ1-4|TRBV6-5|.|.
TGTGCCAGCACCATATCAACAGGGTGGGATGAAAAACTGTTTTTT
CASTISTGWDEKLFF
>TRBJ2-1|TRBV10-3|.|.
TGTGCCATCAGTGCTGAGCCGAGCTCCTACAATGAGCAGTTCTTC
CAISAEPSSYNEQFF
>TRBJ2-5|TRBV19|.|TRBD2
TGTGCCAGTAGTCCCCGTCTAGCGGAGGAGACCCAGTACTTC
CASSPRLAEETQYF
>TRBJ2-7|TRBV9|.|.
TGTGCCAGCAGCAGCACAGAGCAGGGCTACGAGCAGTACTTC
CASSSTEQGYEQYF
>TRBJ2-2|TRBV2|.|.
TGTGCCAGCGCTCAGGCAGGGGATACCGGGGAGCTGTTTTTT
CASAQAGDTGELFF
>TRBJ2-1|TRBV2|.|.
TGTGCCAGCAGTGTTCGGCAGACGTCGGGTGAGCAGTTCTTC
CASSVRQTSGEQFF
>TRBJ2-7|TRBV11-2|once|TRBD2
TGTGCCAGCACCCTTCCCCCCCTAGCGGGGGCTTACGAGCAGTACTTC
CASTLPPLAGAYEQYF
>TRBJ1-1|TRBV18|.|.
TGTGCCAGCTCATCACAGCGGGCAGTTGAAGCTTTCTTT
CASSSQRAVEAFF
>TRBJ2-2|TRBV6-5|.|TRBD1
TGTGCCACTCTAGACAGGGATCTTTCGGGGGAGCTGTTTTTT
CATLDRDLSGELFF
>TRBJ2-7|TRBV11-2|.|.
TGTGCCAGCAGCCACCTCGGGAACCCCTACGAGCAGTACTTC
CASSHLGNPYEQYF
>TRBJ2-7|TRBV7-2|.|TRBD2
TGTGCCAGTTGGGAGGGAGGAGGCGAGCAGTACTTC
CASWEGGGEQYF
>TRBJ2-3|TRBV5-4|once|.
TGTGCCAGCAGGAGTAGCGTGGCTAGCACAGATACGCAGTATTTT
CASRSSVASTDTQYF
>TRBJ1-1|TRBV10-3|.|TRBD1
TGTGCCATCAGTGAACAGGGGGCAAACTCTGAAGCTTTCTTT
CAISEQGANSEAFF
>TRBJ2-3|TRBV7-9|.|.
TGTGCCAGCAGCTATTCGGGACTCGGCACAGATACGCAGTATTTT
CASSYSGLGTDTQYF
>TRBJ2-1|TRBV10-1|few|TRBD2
TGCGCCAGCAGTGAGCCGATAGCGGGAGTAGGATATGAGCAGTTCTTC
CASSEPIAGVGYEQFF
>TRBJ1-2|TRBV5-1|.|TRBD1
TGCGCCAGCAGCCGGGACAGGGGCTATGGCTACACCTTC
CASSRDRGYGYTF
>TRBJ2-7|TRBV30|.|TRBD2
TGTGCCTGGAGTCAGGGACTAGCGGGTGAGCAGTACTTC
CAWSQGLAGEQYF
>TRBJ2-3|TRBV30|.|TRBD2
TGTGCCTGCCGACTAGCAAACACAGATACGCAGTATTTT
CACRLANTDTQYF
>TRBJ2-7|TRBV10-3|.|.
TGTGCCATCAGTGACCAGGATACTGTCTACGAGCAGTACTTC
CAISDQDTVYEQYF
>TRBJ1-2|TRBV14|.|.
TGTGCCAGCAGCCCCCAGGGGACCCATGGCTACACCTTC
CASSPQGTHGYTF
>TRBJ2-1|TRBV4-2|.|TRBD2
TGTGCCAGCAGCCAATTAGCGGGAGCCACCTACAATGAGCAGTTCTTC
CASSQLAGATYNEQFF
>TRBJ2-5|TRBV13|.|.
TGTGCCAGCAGCTTACGGCTAGCCGGCACCCAGTACTTC
CASSLRLAGTQYF
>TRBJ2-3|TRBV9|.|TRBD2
TGTGCCAGCAGCCCCGGGGTTCTAGCGGGAGTAGGAGATACGCAGTATTTT
CASSPGVLAGVGDTQYF